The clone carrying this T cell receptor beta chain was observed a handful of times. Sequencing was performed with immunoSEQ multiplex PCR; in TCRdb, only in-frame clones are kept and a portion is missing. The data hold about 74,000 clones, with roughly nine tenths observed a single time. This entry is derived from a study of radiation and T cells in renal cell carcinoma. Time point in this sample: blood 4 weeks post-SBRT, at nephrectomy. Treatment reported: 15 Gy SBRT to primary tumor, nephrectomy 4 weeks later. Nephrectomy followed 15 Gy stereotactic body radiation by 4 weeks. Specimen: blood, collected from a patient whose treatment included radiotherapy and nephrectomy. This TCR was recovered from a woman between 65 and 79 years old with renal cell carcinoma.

The CDR3 spells CASSPSGGYSPLHF. Written as DNA, the CDR3 is TGTGCCAGCAGTCCCTCCGGGGGATATTCACCCCTCCACTTT. V usage is TRBV6-5 and J usage is TRBJ1-6, with D perhaps matching TRBD1 (5 bases). V dropped 5 bases and J dropped 8 bases, with 13 bases sitting between them. Germline V lookup: CDR1 MNHEY, CDR2 SVGAGI. CDR3 length: 14 amino acids.